The 8 T cell receptor beta chains given below trace back to one sample, sequenced in a study of technical replicates of blood from several donors (dated by TCRdb to 2017 to 2019). Library prep was done by the immunoSEQ multiplex PCR assay. Held by TCRdb, this immuneACCESS table contains in-frame sequences only and omits some clones. Under half of the omission traces to an unresolved V gene where checked; the cause of the rest is unknown. The sample records around 72,000 clones, 90% to 95% of which are singletons. Jointly, the top ten make up more than 0.35% of the sample. The sample comprised T cells isolated from PBMCs. The source of these receptors is a human donor in good health. Some clones in this sample may be carry-over from other donors' samples.

The chain has TRBV6-5 and TRBJ1-3, with TRBD1 as a possible D gene (6 bases). The CDR3 runs 15 residues. V lost 2 bases and J 2 bases, leaving 10 bases between the germline ends. Germline V gives CDR1 MNHEY, CDR2 SVGAGI. The CDR3 region has the DNA TGTGCCAGCAGTTACATGGGGGCCCCTGGAAACACCATATATTTT. It specifies CASSYMGAPGNTIYF.

The chain links TRBV10-3 to TRBJ1-6; D perhaps matches TRBD1 (5 bases). The CDR3 sequence is 13 residues long. Germline V gives CDR1 ENHRY, CDR2 SYGVKD. Trimming shortened V by 10 bases and J by 7 bases, and 14 bases separated the two germline ends. CDR3 DNA sequence: TGTGCCAGCCTGGCGGGGGAGAATTCACCCCTCCACTTT. Residues: CASLAGENSPLHF.

V and J are TRBV6-4 and TRBJ1-2; D is undetermined. V was clipped by 7 bases and J by 6 bases, with 18 bases between them. CDR1 and CDR2 from the germline V gene are MRHNA and SNTAGT. This CDR3 region has 14 residues. CDR3 amino acids: CASTLEGGMDGYTF. CDR3 in DNA: TGTGCCAGCACCCTTGAGGGCGGAATGGATGGCTACACCTTC.

The chain links TRBV5-4 to TRBJ1-2, with D possibly being TRBD1 (6 bases). Deletions cut 0 bases from V and 4 bases from J, with 13 bases between. From germline, CDR1 is SGHNT and CDR2 YYREEE (reference sequence). This CDR3 contains 15 residues. The CDR3 DNA reads as TGTGCCAGCAGCTTGGAGGTACAGGGTACCTATGGCTACACCTTC. This codes for CASSLEVQGTYGYTF.

This clone is a singleton in its sample. The CDR3 bases are TGTGCCAGCAGTCCCGACAGGGCCAATTCACCCCTCCACTTT. This translates into CASSPDRANSPLHF. The J gene is TRBJ1-6, the V gene TRBV2; 7 nucleotides line up with TRBD1. The V segment lost 5 bases and the J segment 7 bases; nucleotides outside the gene matches: 5. Germline V gives CDR1 SNHLY, CDR2 FYNNEI. CDR3 length: 14 amino acids.

CDR3 coding DNA: TGTGCCAGCAGTTACTCGATACAAGTTCAAGACGAGCAGTACTTC. Its protein is CASSYSIQVQDEQYF. The chain links TRBV6-5 to TRBJ2-7; D remains unclear. The germline V gene encodes CDR1 MNHEY and CDR2 SVGAGI. The CDR3 sequence is 15 residues long. Trimming took off 0 bases at V and 5 bases at J, with 14 bases between the two ends.

The V and J genes are TRBV7-9 and TRBJ2-7; 7 bases are shared with TRBD1. The germline V gene has CDR1 SEHNR and CDR2 FQNEAQ (reference sequence). The CDR3 loop spans 14 amino acids. J gave up 2 bases and V 5 bases, and 6 bases lay outside the gene matches. This chain's CDR3 is CASSETGLTYEQYF. DNA of the CDR3: TGTGCCAGCAGCGAGACAGGGTTAACCTACGAGCAGTACTTC.

This sequence joins TRBV28 and TRBJ2-7; TRBD1 matches 7 bases. The CDR3 loop spans 13 amino acids. The J segment lost 3 bases and the V segment lost 6 bases, leaving 5 bases of the junction unmatched. Germline CDR1 and CDR2: MDHEN and SYDVKM. The CDR3 protein is CASRLTGDYEQYF. CDR3 sequence (DNA): TGTGCCAGCAGATTAACAGGGGACTACGAGCAGTACTTC.